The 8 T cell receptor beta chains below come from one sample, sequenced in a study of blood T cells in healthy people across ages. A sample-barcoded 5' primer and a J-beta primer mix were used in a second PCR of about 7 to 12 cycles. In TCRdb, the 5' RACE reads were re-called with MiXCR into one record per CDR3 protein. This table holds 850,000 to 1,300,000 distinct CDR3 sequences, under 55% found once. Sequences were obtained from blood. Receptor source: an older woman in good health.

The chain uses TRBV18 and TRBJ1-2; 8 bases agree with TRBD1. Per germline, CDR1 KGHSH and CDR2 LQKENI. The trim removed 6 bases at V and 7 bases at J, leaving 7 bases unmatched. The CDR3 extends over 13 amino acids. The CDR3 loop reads CASSPRTGSGYTF. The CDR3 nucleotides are TGTGCCAGCTCCCCGAGGACAGGGAGTGGCTACACCTTC. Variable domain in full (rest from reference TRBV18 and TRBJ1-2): NAGVMQNPRHLVRRRGQEARLRCSPMKGHSHVYWYRQLPEEGLKFMVYLQKENIIDESGMPKERFSAEFPKEGPSILRIQQVVRGDSAAYFCASSPRTGSGYTFGSGTRLTVV.

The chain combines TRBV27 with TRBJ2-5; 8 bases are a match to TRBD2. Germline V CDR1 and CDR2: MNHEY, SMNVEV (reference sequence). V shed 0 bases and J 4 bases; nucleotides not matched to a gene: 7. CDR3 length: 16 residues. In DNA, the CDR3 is TGTGCCAGCAGTTTATCGACGAGCGGGAGACCAGAGACCCAGTACTTC. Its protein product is CASSLSTSGRPETQYF.

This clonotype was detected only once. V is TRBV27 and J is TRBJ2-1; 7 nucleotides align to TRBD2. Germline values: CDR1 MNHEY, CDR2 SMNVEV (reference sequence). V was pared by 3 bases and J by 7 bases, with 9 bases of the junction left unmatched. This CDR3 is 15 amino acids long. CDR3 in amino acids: CASSFGLAARNEQFF. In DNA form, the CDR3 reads TGTGCCAGCAGTTTCGGTCTAGCGGCCCGGAATGAGCAGTTCTTC.

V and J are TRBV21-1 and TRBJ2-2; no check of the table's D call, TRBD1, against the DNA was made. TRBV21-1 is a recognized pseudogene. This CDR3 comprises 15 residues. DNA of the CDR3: TGTGCCAGCAGCACCACGGGACCCAACACCGGGGAGCTGTTTTTT. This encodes CASSTTGPNTGELFF.

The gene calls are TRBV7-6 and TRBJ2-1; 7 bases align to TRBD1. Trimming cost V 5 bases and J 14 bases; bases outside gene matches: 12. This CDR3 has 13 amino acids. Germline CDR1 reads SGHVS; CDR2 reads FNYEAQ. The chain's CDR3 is CASSEAEDRVEFF. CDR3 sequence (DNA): TGTGCCAGCAGCGAGGCGGAAGACAGGGTCGAGTTCTTC.

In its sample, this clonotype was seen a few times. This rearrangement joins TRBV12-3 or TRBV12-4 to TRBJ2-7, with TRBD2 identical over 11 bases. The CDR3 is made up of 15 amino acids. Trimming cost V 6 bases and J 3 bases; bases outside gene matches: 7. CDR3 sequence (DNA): TGTGCCAGCAGACTGACTAGCGGGAATTTCTACGAGCAGTACTTC. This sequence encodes CASRLTSGNFYEQYF.

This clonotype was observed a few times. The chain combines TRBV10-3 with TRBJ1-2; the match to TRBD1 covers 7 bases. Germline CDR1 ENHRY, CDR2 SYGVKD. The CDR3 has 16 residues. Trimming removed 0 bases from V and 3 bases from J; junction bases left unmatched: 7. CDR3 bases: TGTGCCATCAGTGAGTCGGGGACAGCTAAAGACTATGGCTACACCTTC. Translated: CAISESGTAKDYGYTF.

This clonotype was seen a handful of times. CDR3 coding DNA: TGCAGCGTTAGGCAGGGAGGTGCAGATACGCAGTATTTT. Its translation is CSVRQGGADTQYF. The chain employs TRBV29-1 and TRBJ2-3; D is perhaps TRBD2 (6 bases). Trimming took off 5 bases at V and 4 bases at J, with 13 bases between the two ends. CDR1 and CDR2 from the germline V gene are SQVTM and ANQGSEA. This CDR3 has 13 residues.